One and the same sample provided the 22 T cell receptor beta chains below, sequenced in a study of control samples from healthy donors and cancer patients. Sequencing was performed with immunoSEQ multiplex PCR; in TCRdb, only in-frame clones are kept and a portion is missing. The profile covers 150,000 to 200,000 clones, with around 94% appearing a single time and about 1.4% taken by the ten largest. Sequencing was carried out using blood. These receptors all stem from a man aged 25-45 years in good health.

The chain couples TRBV3-1 (or the pseudogene TRBV3-2) to TRBJ1-5; unclear D gene. The V and J ends lost 0 bases and 7 bases respectively, with 10 bases between them. There are 14 residues in the CDR3. Germline assignment: CDR1 LGHDT and CDR2 YNNKEL (reference sequence). The CDR3 protein is CASSQDIGMQPQHF. In DNA, the CDR3 is TGTGCCAGCAGCCAAGATATCGGGATGCAGCCCCAGCATTTT.

The chain uses TRBV7-9 and TRBJ1-4; 7 bases fit TRBD1. The V gene end was trimmed by 8 bases and the J gene end by 4 bases; junction bases not matched to a gene: 4. Germline V gene sequence: CDR1 SEHNR, CDR2 FQNEAQ (reference sequence). CDR3 size: 13 residues. The CDR3 sequence: CASGTAFNEKLFF. The CDR3 nucleotides read TGTGCCAGCGGGACAGCCTTTAATGAAAAACTGTTTTTT.

On this clone: The identical CDR3 is also encoded by other nucleotide sequences in the sample. V usage is TRBV24-1 and J usage is TRBJ2-1; D uncertain. The germline V gene has CDR1 KGHDR and CDR2 SFDVKD. The CDR3 totals 12 residues. V was cut by 7 bases and J by 7 bases, with 10 bases left in between. In DNA, the CDR3 is TGTGCCACCAGAGGGCCCGGGAATGAGCAGTTCTTC. This encodes CATRGPGNEQFF.

The chain carries TRBV9 and TRBJ1-3, with D hard to call. The V and J ends lost 3 bases and 4 bases respectively, with 14 bases between them. The CDR3 sequence is 15 residues long. CDR1 SGDLS and CDR2 YYNGEE come from the germline V gene. CDR3 sequence reads: CASSAEGWTGNTIYF. In DNA form, the CDR3 reads TGTGCCAGCAGCGCGGAAGGGTGGACGGGAAACACCATATATTTT.

The chain combines TRBV19 with TRBJ1-5; no clear D. There are 11 residues in the CDR3. The germline CDR1 and CDR2 sequences are LNHDA and SQIVND (reference sequence). The V and J ends lost 5 bases and 8 bases respectively, with 7 bases between them. The CDR3 region is CASSRGEPQHF. The DNA of the CDR3 is TGTGCCAGTAGTCGAGGCGAGCCCCAGCATTTT.

The chain joins TRBV4-3 to TRBJ2-7; D is unclear. CDR1 is LGHNA, CDR2 YSLEER, per germline. The CDR3 loop spans 15 amino acids. The V end lost 0 bases, the J end lost 0 bases, and 9 bases lay between the germline ends. The CDR3 is CASSQETYASYEQYF. CDR3 bases: TGCGCCAGCAGCCAAGAGACATATGCCTCCTACGAGCAGTACTTC.

The chain has TRBV28 and TRBJ1-5; no reliable D call. This CDR3 comprises 12 residues. The V end lost 5 bases, the J end lost 9 bases, and 11 bases lay between the germline ends. CDR1 is MDHEN and CDR2 is SYDVKM in the germline V gene. CDR3 sequence (DNA): TGTGCCAGCAGTCCACCAATGACGCCCCAGCATTTT. As protein: CASSPPMTPQHF.

This CDR3 reads CASSYSKYGDNQPQHF. The DNA for the CDR3 is TGTGCCAGCAGTTACTCGAAATACGGGGACAATCAGCCCCAGCATTTT. The V gene is TRBV6-2 or TRBV6-3, the J gene TRBJ1-5; D unresolved. The CDR3 contains 16 residues. Germline V CDR1 and CDR2: MNHEY, SVGEGT. Trimming took off 0 bases at V and 3 bases at J, with 12 bases between the two ends.

The rearrangement links TRBV27 to TRBJ2-1; weak D call: TRBD2 (5 bases). V was clipped by 6 bases and J by 0 bases, with 12 bases between them. Per the germline V gene, CDR1 is MNHEY and CDR2 is SMNVEV (reference sequence). This CDR3 region has 15 residues. CDR3 loop: CASSPIASSYNEQFF. The CDR3 coding sequence is TGTGCCAGCAGCCCAATAGCGAGCTCCTACAATGAGCAGTTCTTC.

J is TRBJ2-5 and V is TRBV25-1; D remains ambiguous. This CDR3 region has 13 residues. The V end lost 5 bases, the J end lost 1 base, and 8 bases lay between the germline ends. Germline-derived CDR1 and CDR2 are MGHDK and SYGVNS. This CDR3 reads CASSSRLQETQYF. The CDR3 DNA reads TGTGCCAGCAGTAGCCGACTCCAAGAGACCCAGTACTTC.

The CDR3 here is CASSGWDGLYGYTF. The CDR3 DNA reads as TGTGCCAGCAGTGGGTGGGACGGACTATATGGCTACACCTTC. The genes are TRBV25-1 and TRBJ1-2; D is possibly TRBD1 (5 bases). This CDR3 contains 14 residues. V lost 4 bases and J 5 bases, leaving 14 bases between the germline ends. CDR1 and CDR2 from the germline V gene are MGHDK and SYGVNS.

The J gene is TRBJ1-6, the V gene TRBV4-1; 7 bases map to TRBD1. The germline V gene encodes CDR1 MGHRA and CDR2 YSYEKL. The trim removed 0 bases at V and 9 bases at J, leaving 2 bases unmatched. The CDR3 runs to 14 residues. The DNA of the CDR3 is TGCGCCAGCAGCCAAGAAACAGGGGTTTCACCCCTCCACTTT. Residues: CASSQETGVSPLHF.

In its sample, this clone was seen a few times. The V and J genes are TRBV11-3 and TRBJ2-1; weak D call: TRBD2 (6 bases). CDR1 SGHNT and CDR2 YENEEA come from the germline V gene. V was cut by 1 base and J by 5 bases, with 9 bases left in between. The CDR3 runs 14 residues. CDR3 residues: CASSLGAGNNEQFF. CDR3 bases: TGTGCCAGCAGCTTAGGGGCGGGGAACAATGAGCAGTTCTTC.

The chain has TRBV5-4 and TRBJ2-3; either TRBD1 or TRBD2 may supply D (5 bases each). Germline CDR1 is SGHNT and CDR2 is YYREEE (reference sequence). V gave up 3 bases and J gave up 5 bases, with 16 bases separating them. The CDR3 is made up of 15 amino acids. The CDR3 DNA reads as TGTGCCAGCAGCTCCTCCGGGACGGAGCGAGATACGCAGTATTTT. It codes for CASSSSGTERDTQYF.

This rearrangement joins TRBV4-1 to TRBJ2-7, with D unclear. The germline V gene encodes CDR1 MGHRA and CDR2 YSYEKL. CDR3 size: 13 residues. V lost 0 bases, J lost 1 base, and 4 bases lay in between. CDR3 nucleotide sequence: TGCGCCAGCAGCCAAGACAGGTCCTACGAGCAGTACTTC. The encoded protein is CASSQDRSYEQYF.

A single count supports this clone. This chain uses TRBV9 with TRBJ1-1; D perhaps matches TRBD1 (5 bases). The V gene's germline CDR1 is SGDLS and CDR2 YYNGEE. The V gene lost 0 bases and the J gene lost 1 base, with 10 bases spanning the gap. The CDR3 extends over 15 amino acids. Here the CDR3 reads CASSVATGGNTEAFF. CDR3 sequence (DNA): TGTGCCAGCAGCGTAGCTACGGGGGGGAACACTGAAGCTTTCTTT.

This clone has a single count. The V and J genes are TRBV4-1 and TRBJ2-5, with TRBD1 matching 12 bases. Unmatched junction bases numbered 9, after V lost 4 bases and J lost 6 bases. The germline gives CDR1 MGHRA, CDR2 YSYEKL. CDR3 length equals 16 residues. The CDR3, as DNA: TGCGCCAGCAGCCCCGACCCGGGACAGGGGGCAAAGACCCAGTACTTC. It translates to CASSPDPGQGAKTQYF.

This sequence joins TRBV12-3 or TRBV12-4 and TRBJ2-1, with D uncertain. The CDR3 is 12 amino acids. V was trimmed by 1 base and J by 15 bases, leaving 13 bases between them. In DNA, the CDR3 is TGTGCCAGCAGTTTAGTGAACAGCCGGAGGTTCTTC. This gives the protein CASSLVNSRRFF.

The count of this clone is one. In nucleotides, the CDR3 is TGTGCCAGCAGCCGGGGAGAGAGGAACGAGCAGTACTTC. This gives the protein CASSRGERNEQYF. The V gene is TRBV9, the J gene TRBJ2-7; tentative D call: TRBD2 (5 bases). Germline V CDR1 and CDR2: SGDLS, YYNGEE. The CDR3 consists of 13 residues. V was pared by 4 bases and J by 5 bases, with 13 bases between.

V usage is TRBV6-4 and J usage is TRBJ2-1, with 10 bases aligning to TRBD2. Germline CDR1 and CDR2: MRHNA and SNTAGT. V shed 4 bases, J shed 8 bases, and the junction held 8 bases outside the gene matches. The CDR3 is 15 amino acids. DNA of the CDR3: TGTGCCAGCAGTGCTGGCGGGACTAGCGCCGATGAGCAGTTCTTC. Translating gives CASSAGGTSADEQFF.

V usage is TRBV23-1 and J usage is TRBJ2-7; 7 nucleotides agree with TRBD2. TRBV23-1 is treated as an ORF (open reading frame) with a function not yet certain. This CDR3 contains 15 residues. J was trimmed by 4 bases and V by 8 bases; bases with no gene match: 14. CDR3 protein: CASPRSPGGGYEQYF. The CDR3, as DNA: TGCGCCAGCCCCCGGTCCCCGGGGGGTGGATACGAGCAGTACTTC.

The chain employs TRBV7-6 and TRBJ2-7, with a possible D match to TRBD2 (5 bases). Germline V gene lookup returns CDR1 SGHVS and CDR2 FNYEAQ. The CDR3 is 13 amino acids. Trimming took off 4 bases at V and 4 bases at J, with 11 bases between the two ends. The CDR3 DNA sequence: TGTGCCAGCAGCTGGACTGACGCTTACGAGCAGTACTTC. Protein: CASSWTDAYEQYF.